These 18 T cell receptor beta chains came from one sample sequenced in a study of shared clonotypes between healthy human individuals. CD45RO-negative cells were positively selected for CCR7, leaving out terminally differentiated effector memory CD45RA+ cells. Measured with immunoSEQ multiplex PCR; TCRdb has only the in-frame clones, and not every one. Among 2 million to 2.5 million clones listed, about 95% were seen once. The sequenced sample was naive CD8+ T cells sorted from blood. These receptors were collected from a man in his late teens or twenties in good health.

The gene calls are TRBV15 and TRBJ1-6; D is possibly TRBD1 (6 bases). The CDR3 is 13 residues long. Per germline, CDR1 LNHNV and CDR2 YYDKDF (reference sequence). V was shortened by 4 bases and J by 7 bases, with 8 bases between the two germline ends. CDR3 sequence (DNA): TGTGCCACCAGCAATGGGGGCAATTCACCCCTCCACTTT. Its protein is CATSNGGNSPLHF.

This chain connects TRBV7-9 to TRBJ1-2, with D perhaps TRBD1 (5 bases). V was trimmed by 5 bases and J by 4 bases, leaving 17 bases between them. This CDR3 has 15 residues. Germline-derived CDR1 and CDR2 are SEHNR and FQNEAQ (reference sequence). CDR3 region: CASSQMEGDGYGYTF. In nucleotides, the CDR3 is TGTGCCAGCAGCCAAATGGAAGGGGATGGCTATGGCTACACCTTC.

The V gene is TRBV5-4, the J gene TRBJ1-4, with 8 bases aligning to TRBD1. V was clipped by 4 bases and J by 5 bases; unmatched bases: 4. The CDR3 is 14 amino acids. The germline V gene has CDR1 SGHNT and CDR2 YYREEE (reference sequence). This chain's CDR3 is CASSRTGSNEKLFF. The DNA of the CDR3 is TGTGCCAGCAGCCGGACAGGGAGCAATGAAAAACTGTTTTTT. Filled out from reference TRBV5-4 and TRBJ1-4, the complete variable domain reads ETGVTQSPTHLIKTRGQQVTLRCSSQSGHNTVSWYQQALGQGPQFIFQYYREEENGRGNFPPRFSGLQFPNYSSELNVNALELDDSALYLCASSRTGSNEKLFFGSGTQLSVL.

A remark on this clone: This CDR3 is also generated by other DNA sequences in the sample. The chain is built from TRBV6-5 and TRBJ2-7; a weak D match, TRBD1 (5 bases). Trimming shortened V by 2 bases and J by 7 bases, and 9 bases separated the two germline ends. The CDR3 is 12 residues long. Germline assignment: CDR1 MNHEY and CDR2 SVGAGI. For the CDR3, the DNA is TGTGCCAGCAGTTACCCAGGGCCTGAGCAGTACTTC. The encoded protein is CASSYPGPEQYF.

In this sample, this clone turned up a few times. The same CDR3 arises from other DNA sequences in this sample as well. This chain joins TRBV7-9 and TRBJ1-1; 7 nucleotides agree with TRBD1. Germline V gene data show CDR1 as SEHNR and CDR2 as FQNEAQ (reference sequence). The J segment lost 0 bases and the V segment lost 5 bases, leaving 3 bases of the junction unmatched. The CDR3 spans 14 residues. The CDR3 loop is CASSLGQMNTEAFF. The CDR3 DNA reads as TGTGCCAGCAGCCTGGGACAGATGAACACTGAAGCTTTCTTT.

Notes on this clone: One end of the junction fails to match germline, which may point to a read error. This specimen includes other DNA sequences encoding the same CDR3. This chain connects TRBV10-1 to TRBJ1-2, with D perhaps matching TRBD1 (6 bases). This CDR3 has 14 residues. Per germline, CDR1 WNHNN and CDR2 SYGVQD (reference sequence). The CDR3 here is CASSSGHPNYSYTF. CDR3 nucleotides: TGCGCCAGCAGTTCGGGACACCCTAACTATAGCTACACCTTC.

The chain combines TRBV19 with TRBJ2-2; D is unresolved. The CDR3 covers 12 residues. V was trimmed by 5 bases and J by 6 bases, leaving 7 bases between them. Looked up from germline, CDR1 is LNHDA and CDR2 is SQIVND (reference sequence). The CDR3 DNA reads TGTGCCAGTAGTCTCCTGGCCGGGGAGCTGTTTTTT. As protein: CASSLLAGELFF.

The chain is built from TRBV6-5 and TRBJ1-1, with D perhaps matching TRBD1 (5 bases). In germline, CDR1 is MNHEY, CDR2 SVGAGI. V was pared by 0 bases and J by 6 bases, with 14 bases between. CDR3 length: 15 residues. DNA of the CDR3: TGTGCCAGCAGTTACTCGACAGCCCTCAGCGCTGAAGCTTTCTTT. Translated, it gives CASSYSTALSAEAFF.

The chain joins TRBV6-4 to TRBJ2-1, with 8 bases lining up with TRBD1. Germline loops: CDR1 MRHNA, CDR2 SNTAGT. Unmatched junction bases numbered 7, after V lost 7 bases and J lost 5 bases. The CDR3 covers 14 residues. The CDR3, as DNA: TGTGCCAGCACAGAAGGACAGGGCAACAATGAGCAGTTCTTC. This codes for CASTEGQGNNEQFF.

The genes are TRBV18 and TRBJ1-6; perhaps TRBD1 as D (5 bases). The CDR3 runs to 16 residues. Germline V CDR1 and CDR2: KGHSH, LQKENI. Trimming stripped 2 bases from V and 5 bases from J, with 13 bases between. CDR3 loop: CASSPAGEGHNSPLHF. CDR3 DNA sequence: TGTGCCAGCTCACCAGCAGGTGAGGGGCATAATTCACCCCTCCACTTT.

This rearrangement joins TRBV7-9 to TRBJ2-7; unclear D gene. Looked up from germline, CDR1 is SEHNR and CDR2 is FQNEAQ (reference sequence). The CDR3 runs 15 residues. Between the trimmed V and J ends, which lost 3 bases and 5 bases, there was a span of 17 bases. The CDR3 bases are TGTGCCAGCAGCTTCATGGTTGGTACGATTCACGAGCAGTACTTC. Translated: CASSFMVGTIHEQYF.

The chain recombines TRBV5-8 with TRBJ1-2, with D maybe TRBD1 (5 bases). The length of the CDR3 is 14 residues. V was trimmed by 4 bases and J by 3 bases, leaving 13 bases between them. The germline gives CDR1 SGHTS, CDR2 YDEGEE. The CDR3 protein is CASSGGPLDYGYTF. The CDR3 DNA follows: TGTGCCAGCAGCGGGGGACCCTTGGACTATGGCTACACCTTC.

V gene TRBV19 combines with J gene TRBJ1-1; weak D call: TRBD1 (6 bases). Germline CDR1 reads LNHDA; CDR2 reads SQIVND (reference sequence). V dropped 1 base and J dropped 7 bases, with 13 bases sitting between them. The CDR3 totals 14 residues. CDR3 sequence reads: CASSIGGQGFEAFF. In nucleotides, the CDR3 is TGTGCCAGTAGTATAGGGGGGCAGGGGTTTGAAGCTTTCTTT. The full variable domain, its missing parts supplied by reference TRBV19 and TRBJ1-1, is DGGITQSPKYLFRKEGQNVTLSCEQNLNHDAMYWYRQDPGQGLRLIYYSQIVNDFQKGDIAEGYSVSREKKESFPLTVTSAQKNPTAFYLCASSIGGQGFEAFFGQGTRLTVV.

Worth noting for this clone: Other DNA sequences in the same sample also yield this CDR3. The rearrangement links TRBV9 to TRBJ2-2, with D maybe TRBD2 (5 bases). V lost 0 bases, J lost 3 bases, and 9 bases lay in between. Per the germline V gene, CDR1 is SGDLS and CDR2 is YYNGEE. The CDR3 has 15 residues. CDR3 sequence: CASSVAGGDTGELFF. CDR3 nucleotides: TGTGCCAGCAGCGTAGCTGGAGGAGACACCGGGGAGCTGTTTTTT.

V and J are TRBV27 and TRBJ2-5; unclear D gene. Germline loops: CDR1 MNHEY, CDR2 SMNVEV (reference sequence). The CDR3 sequence is 15 residues long. Trimming shortened V by 7 bases and J by 1 base, and 16 bases separated the two germline ends. The chain's CDR3 is CASTPTKGLQETQYF. The CDR3 coding sequence is TGTGCCAGCACCCCGACGAAGGGCCTCCAAGAGACCCAGTACTTC.

The CDR3 nucleotides read TGTGCCAGCAGCCTGAACTTAGCGGGAGGGCCCTCAGATACGCAGTATTTT. It yields the protein CASSLNLAGGPSDTQYF. This chain joins TRBV11-2 and TRBJ2-3, with 11 bases fitting TRBD2. The trim removed 5 bases at V and 4 bases at J, leaving 11 bases unmatched. Germline loops: CDR1 SGHAT, CDR2 FQNNGV. This CDR3 contains 17 residues.

The gene calls are TRBV15 and TRBJ2-5; the D gene is possibly TRBD2 (6 bases). V was cut by 0 bases and J by 4 bases, with 12 bases left in between. Germline CDR1 is LNHNV and CDR2 is YYDKDF (reference sequence). The CDR3 consists of 15 residues. This chain's CDR3 is CATSRDWGEVETQYF. DNA for the CDR3: TGTGCCACCAGCAGAGATTGGGGGGAGGTAGAGACCCAGTACTTC.

This clone was seen a single time. The chain couples TRBV30 to TRBJ1-2; 7 bases agree with TRBD1. The CDR3 length is 15 residues. V shed 3 bases and J 4 bases; nucleotides not matched to a gene: 11. The germline CDR1 and CDR2 sequences are GTSNPN and SVGIG (reference sequence). The CDR3 region has the DNA TGTGCCTGGAGGGGTATACAGGGGTTCAGCTATGGCTACACCTTC. Translation: CAWRGIQGFSYGYTF.